Listed below are T cell receptor beta chains from one sample, sequenced in a study of spatial heterogeneity in lung cancer. TCRdb reprocessed the 5' RACE reads via MiXCR and lists one record per CDR3 protein. The sample has about 13,000 distinct CDR3 sequences; more than 3.5% are singletons. Sequencing was performed on lung tumor tissue, taken at surgery. These receptor sequences come from a male donor with early-stage non-small cell lung cancer. The CDR3 runs from the conserved cysteine through the conserved F or W. A D gene is named only where the DNA matches it firmly. Rows give clone size only sometimes, using once, few, many, or a class for an expanded clone.

V gene	clone size	D gene	J gene	CDR3 protein	CDR3 DNA
TRBV6-5	medium-sized	-	TRBJ1-1	CASSPRPGRIEAFF	TGTGCCAGCAGTCCCCGCCCTGGACGGATTGAAGCTTTCTTT
TRBV18	few	-	TRBJ1-2	CASSPPVSGRDYGYTF	TGTGCCAGCTCACCACCGGTCTCAGGGAGGGACTATGGCTACACCTTC
TRBV6-2/TRBV6-3	many	-	TRBJ2-3	CASGWMGLAFTDTQYF	TGTGCCAGCGGATGGATGGGTCTAGCGTTCACAGATACGCAGTATTTT
TRBV20-1	many	-	TRBJ2-1	CSARFISGIHEQFF	TGCAGTGCTAGATTTATTTCAGGGATCCATGAGCAGTTCTTC
TRBV20-1	many	TRBD1	TRBJ1-5	CSARDRHRGQIDQPQHF	TGCAGTGCTAGAGATCGGCACAGGGGGCAGATCGATCAGCCCCAGCATTTT
TRBV20-1	medium-sized	-	TRBJ2-2	CSATVAGNTGELFF	TGCAGTGCTACGGTGGCGGGGAACACCGGGGAGCTGTTTTTT
TRBV7-2	many	-	TRBJ2-5	CASSLGTDKETQYF	TGTGCCAGCAGCTTAGGGACGGATAAAGAGACCCAGTACTTC
TRBV29-1	many	-	TRBJ2-3	CSVELTFRRTDTQYF	TGCAGCGTTGAACTTACATTCCGACGCACAGATACGCAGTATTTT
TRBV5-1	many	TRBD2	TRBJ2-5	CASSSGTSGGQETQYF	TGCGCCAGCAGTTCCGGGACTAGCGGGGGTCAAGAGACCCAGTACTTC
TRBV27	many	TRBD1	TRBJ2-7	CASRDRVVGAYEQYF	TGTGCCAGCAGGGACAGGGTAGTTGGGGCCTACGAGCAGTACTTC
TRBV4-1	many	-	TRBJ2-4	CASSQDAAQHWGSIQYF	TGCGCCAGCAGCCAAGACGCGGCCCAACATTGGGGGAGCATTCAGTACTTC
TRBV27	many	-	TRBJ2-7	CASSLSRDPSYEQYF	TGTGCCAGCAGTTTATCCCGGGACCCATCATACGAGCAGTACTTC
TRBV20-1	many	TRBD1	TRBJ1-3	CSARSGGRYSGNTIYF	TGCAGTGCTAGATCAGGGGGCCGATACTCTGGAAACACCATATATTTT
TRBV5-6	medium-sized	-	TRBJ1-4	CASSPFERREKLFF	TGTGCCAGCAGCCCGTTCGAACGTCGTGAAAAACTGTTTTTT
TRBV6-5	many	-	TRBJ1-5	CASSSFGGANQPQHF	TGTGCCAGCAGCTCCTTTGGGGGGGCGAATCAGCCCCAGCATTTT
TRBV7-2	many	-	TRBJ2-1	CASSPDFTADEQFF	TGTGCCAGCAGCCCGGACTTTACCGCGGATGAGCAGTTCTTC
TRBV7-2	few	-	TRBJ2-3	CASSRGWTRELDTQYF	TGTGCCAGCAGTCGGGGCTGGACACGGGAGTTGGATACGCAGTATTTT
TRBV5-1	few	-	TRBJ2-5	CASSPAVTVSVSETQYF	TGCGCCAGCAGCCCGGCCGTCACAGTATCGGTTTCTGAGACCCAGTACTTC
TRBV7-9	many	TRBD2	TRBJ2-5	CASSYRLAVGLQETQYF	TGTGCCAGCAGCTACCGACTAGCGGTGGGGCTCCAAGAGACCCAGTACTTC
TRBV6-1	many	TRBD1	TRBJ2-2	CASSEGTGVCTGELFF	TGTGCCAGCAGTGAAGGAACAGGGGTTTGCACCGGGGAGCTGTTTTTT
TRBV6-1	medium-sized	-	TRBJ1-1	CASSEAKLRNTEAFF	TGTGCCAGCAGTGAAGCGAAGCTGAGGAACACTGAAGCTTTCTTT
TRBV30	many	-	TRBJ1-5	CAWSGTRDQPQHF	TGTGCCTGGAGTGGGACAAGAGATCAGCCCCAGCATTTT
TRBV21-1	many	-	TRBJ1-3	CASSDALRVKARNTIYF	TGTGCCAGCAGCGACGCTCTCCGGGTCAAGGCCCGAAACACCATATATTTT
TRBV6-5	many	TRBD2	TRBJ2-1	CASRGASGSYEQFF	TGTGCCAGCCGGGGGGCTAGCGGGAGTTATGAGCAGTTCTTC
TRBV12-3/TRBV12-4	medium-sized	-	TRBJ2-7	CASSWTGAYEQYF	TGTGCCAGCAGTTGGACGGGAGCCTACGAGCAGTACTTC
TRBV5-6	-	TRBD2	TRBJ2-2	CASGRRLAGTGELFF	TGTGCCAGCGGGAGGCGGCTAGCGGGTACCGGGGAGCTGTTTTTT
TRBV9	large	-	TRBJ2-1	CASSSWTGNEQFF	TGTGCCAGCAGCTCGTGGACCGGGAATGAGCAGTTCTTC
TRBV7-3	many	-	TRBJ2-1	CASSLNPPPSDNEQFF	TGTGCCAGCAGCTTAAACCCACCTCCCTCTGACAATGAGCAGTTCTTC
TRBV6-5	many	-	TRBJ1-1	CASSYSRSWVNTEAFF	TGTGCCAGCAGTTACTCGCGGAGTTGGGTGAACACTGAAGCTTTCTTT
TRBV2	many	-	TRBJ2-3	CASSADIFSTDTQYF	TGTGCCAGCAGTGCCGACATATTTAGCACAGATACGCAGTATTTT
TRBV2	many	TRBD1	TRBJ2-5	CASHEQGARGETQYF	TGTGCCAGCCATGAACAGGGGGCGCGTGGGGAGACCCAGTACTTC
TRBV10-3	medium-sized	TRBD1	TRBJ2-5	CATSPRDRGQETQYF	TGTGCCACCTCTCCCCGGGACAGGGGCCAAGAGACCCAGTACTTC
TRBV27	many	-	TRBJ2-7	CASSLAQGPYEQYF	TGTGCCAGCAGTTTAGCTCAGGGACCCTACGAGCAGTACTTC
TRBV7-8	-	TRBD1	TRBJ1-6	CASSPRQGRSPLHF	TGTGCCAGCAGCCCGAGACAGGGGCGATCACCCCTCCACTTT
TRBV2	many	-	TRBJ1-2	CASSGAVDYGYTF	TGTGCCAGCAGTGGGGCGGTGGACTATGGCTACACCTTC
TRBV7-2	many	TRBD1	TRBJ1-3	CASSLDRGTGNTIYF	TGTGCCAGCAGCTTAGACAGGGGGACGGGAAACACCATATATTTT
TRBV3-1	many	-	TRBJ2-1	CASSQGRGSGYDNEQFF	TGTGCCAGCAGCCAAGGCCGAGGAAGCGGATACGACAATGAGCAGTTCTTC
TRBV7-8	medium-sized	TRBD1	TRBJ1-1	CASSSRQGVAEAFF	TGTGCCAGCAGCTCCAGACAGGGAGTCGCTGAAGCTTTCTTT
TRBV20-1	medium-sized	-	TRBJ2-7	CSALPGLGSYEQYF	TGCAGTGCTCTTCCGGGACTTGGGTCCTACGAGCAGTACTTC
TRBV18	few	-	TRBJ2-7	CASSQGRAAEQYF	TGTGCCAGCTCTCAGGGAAGGGCGGCCGAGCAGTACTTC
TRBV20-1	many	-	TRBJ2-2	CSQQGPTGELFF	TGCAGTCAACAGGGTCCCACCGGGGAGCTGTTTTTT
TRBV20-1	many	TRBD1	TRBJ1-2	CSARVDRGRGWSYGYTF	TGCAGTGCTAGAGTCGACAGGGGGCGCGGTTGGAGCTATGGCTACACCTTC
TRBV20-1	many	-	TRBJ1-6	CSASPRTVNSPLHF	TGCAGTGCTAGTCCCCGGACAGTTAATTCACCCCTCCACTTT
TRBV6-2/TRBV6-3	many	-	TRBJ2-1	CASRNTRGASYNEQFF	TGTGCCAGCAGAAACACCAGGGGGGCGTCCTACAATGAGCAGTTCTTC
TRBV15	-	TRBD1	TRBJ2-1	CATSVRPGGNYNEQFF	TGTGCCACCAGCGTCAGGCCAGGGGGAAACTACAATGAGCAGTTCTTC
TRBV3-1	many	TRBD2	TRBJ2-3	CASRQGLAQKRDTQYF	TGTGCCAGCAGACAAGGACTAGCGCAAAAGAGGGATACGCAGTATTTT
TRBV7-9	many	-	TRBJ1-2	CASSPILVGNYGYTF	TGTGCCAGCAGCCCCATCCTCGTCGGGAACTATGGCTACACCTTC
TRBV28	many	TRBD1	TRBJ1-4	CASSYNPGQADSNEKLFF	TGTGCCAGCAGTTATAATCCGGGACAGGCAGATAGTAATGAAAAACTGTTTTTT
TRBV7-9	few	TRBD1	TRBJ2-7	CASSYRGEQYF	TGTGCCAGCAGCTACAGGGGCGAGCAGTACTTC
TRBV20-1	medium-sized	-	TRBJ1-2	CSAVHKNYGYTF	TGCAGTGCTGTTCACAAAAACTATGGCTACACCTTC
TRBV6-5	many	TRBD2	TRBJ2-5	CASSYGGSRETQYF	TGTGCCAGCAGTTACGGCGGGAGCCGAGAGACCCAGTACTTC
TRBV5-1	many	-	TRBJ1-2	CASSLGGSNYGYTF	TGCGCCAGCAGCTTGGGTGGCAGTAACTATGGCTACACCTTC
TRBV19	few	-	TRBJ2-6	CASNIDSGANVLTF	TGTGCCAGTAATATAGACTCTGGGGCCAACGTCCTGACTTTC
TRBV5-1	many	TRBD1	TRBJ1-6	CASSTGPGDRGFLGSPLHF	TGCGCCAGCTCGACGGGTCCCGGAGACAGGGGGTTTTTGGGTTCACCCCTCCACTTT